This T cell receptor beta chain was profiled in a study of blood T cell repertoires in COVID-19. About the research overall: There were acute and convalescent COVID-19 samples, and they came from the United States, Italy and Spain. Sample material is recorded as cDNA or gDNA derived from T cells, B-cell-depleted T cells, or PBMCs.

This CDR3 region has 15 residues. The germline V and J ends were trimmed by 0 bases and 1 base, with 10 bases remaining between them. The germline CDR1 and CDR2 sequences are SGHKS and YYEKEE (reference sequence). In the study's own analysis: Amplifying reference gene primers gave estimates of nucleated cell counts. The repertoire was sequenced with immunoSEQ multiplex PCR; TCRdb's copy has only in-frame clones and lacks some. The DNA was the basis for D and trimming; V, J and clone size are from that table. The sample lists 200,000 to 300,000 clones, approximately 86% occurring once. This receptor was taken from a man between 60 and 75 years old who had recovered from COVID-19. Input material: peripheral blood. V is TRBV5-5 and J is TRBJ2-5; D is uncertain. The chain's CDR3 is CASSLAYQVQETQYF. The CDR3 region has the DNA TGTGCCAGCAGCTTGGCCTATCAGGTCCAAGAGACCCAGTACTTC. Using reference TRBV5-5 and TRBJ2-5 for the parts outside the CDR3, the full variable domain is DAGVTQSPTHLIKTRGQQVTLRCSPISGHKSVSWYQQVLGQGPQFIFQYYEKEERGRGNFPDRFSARQFPNYSSELNVNALLLGDSALYLCASSLAYQVQETQYFGPGTRLLVL.